Below, one TCR beta chain is given with its context. Its antigen is undetermined. Each patient relapsed following autologous stem cell transplantation, and prior brentuximab vedotin exposure differed. Method: immunoSEQ multiplex PCR; TCRdb's copy keeps in-frame clones and lacks some. The sample has approximately 84,000 clones; roughly 89% are singletons. The record originates from a study of PD-1 blockade in classical Hodgkin lymphoma. About the study: Nivolumab dosing for patients was 3 mg/kg, administered intravenously every 2 weeks.

The germline V and J ends were trimmed by 2 bases and 4 bases, with 18 bases remaining between them. The germline V gene encodes CDR1 SQVTM and CDR2 ANQGSEA. The length of the CDR3 is 16 residues. Whole-study results and caveats: The repertoire differences lack a defined cause, possibly disease activity or prior therapy. Some patients began nivolumab under 1 year after ASCT. These patients were excluded from later analyses.

The chain uses TRBV29-1 and TRBJ2-1; no firm D call. This receptor was obtained from a human donor with classical Hodgkin lymphoma. The sample was peripheral blood mononuclear cells (PBMCs), taken at baseline. The CDR3 here is CSVERPRSLVYNEQFF. CDR3 DNA sequence: TGCAGCGTTGAAAGGCCCCGGTCCCTTGTTTACAATGAGCAGTTCTTC.